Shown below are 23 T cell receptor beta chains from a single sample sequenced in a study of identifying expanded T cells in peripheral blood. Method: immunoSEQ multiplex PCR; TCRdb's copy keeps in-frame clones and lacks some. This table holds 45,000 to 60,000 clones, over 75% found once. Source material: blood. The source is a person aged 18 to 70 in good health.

The CDR3 DNA follows: TGTGCCAGCAGCGTAGGCACGGATGCCTACGAGCAGTACGTC. This gives the protein CASSVGTDAYEQYV. The chain uses TRBV9 and TRBJ2-7, with D unclear. The CDR3 runs 14 residues. Germline CDR1 is SGDLS and CDR2 is YYNGEE. Trimming cost V 0 bases and J 2 bases, with 9 bases left between them.

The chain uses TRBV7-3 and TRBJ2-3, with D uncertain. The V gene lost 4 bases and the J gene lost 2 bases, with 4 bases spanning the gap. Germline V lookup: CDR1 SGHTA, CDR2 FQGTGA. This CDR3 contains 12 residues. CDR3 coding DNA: TGTGCCAGCAGCTCGAACACAGATACGCAGTATTTT. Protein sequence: CASSSNTDTQYF.

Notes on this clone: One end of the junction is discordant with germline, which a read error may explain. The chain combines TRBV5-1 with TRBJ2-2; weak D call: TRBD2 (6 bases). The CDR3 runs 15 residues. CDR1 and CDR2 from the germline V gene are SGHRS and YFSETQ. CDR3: CASSRRAGPHRGAVF. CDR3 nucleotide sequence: TGCGCCAGCAGCCGGAGGGCAGGCCCACACCGGGGAGCTGTTTTT.

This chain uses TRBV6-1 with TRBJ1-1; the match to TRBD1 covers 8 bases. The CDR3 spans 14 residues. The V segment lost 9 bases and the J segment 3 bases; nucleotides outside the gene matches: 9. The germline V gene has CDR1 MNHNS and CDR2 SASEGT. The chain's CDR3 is CASTTGAADTEAFF. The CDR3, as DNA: TGTGCCAGTACGACAGGGGCGGCGGACACTGAAGCTTTCTTT.

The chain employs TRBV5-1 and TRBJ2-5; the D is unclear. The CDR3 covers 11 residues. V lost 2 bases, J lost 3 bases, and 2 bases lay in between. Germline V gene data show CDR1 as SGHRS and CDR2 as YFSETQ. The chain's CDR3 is CASSLKETQYF. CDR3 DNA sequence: TGCGCCAGCAGCTTAAAAGAGACCCAGTACTTC.

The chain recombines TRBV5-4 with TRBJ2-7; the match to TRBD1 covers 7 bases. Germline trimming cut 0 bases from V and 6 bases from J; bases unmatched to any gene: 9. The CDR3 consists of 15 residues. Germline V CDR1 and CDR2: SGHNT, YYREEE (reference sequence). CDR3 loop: CASSLGPLTGIEQYV. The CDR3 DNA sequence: TGTGCCAGCAGCTTGGGCCCCTTGACAGGGATCGAGCAGTACGTC.

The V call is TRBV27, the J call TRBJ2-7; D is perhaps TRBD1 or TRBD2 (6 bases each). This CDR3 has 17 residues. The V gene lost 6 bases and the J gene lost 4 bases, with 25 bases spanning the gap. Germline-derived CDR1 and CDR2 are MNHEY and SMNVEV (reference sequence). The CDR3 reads CASSLRDSGDIVYEQYF. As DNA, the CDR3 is TGTGCCAGCAGCCTGCGGGACTCAGGGGATATAGTATACGAGCAGTACTTC.

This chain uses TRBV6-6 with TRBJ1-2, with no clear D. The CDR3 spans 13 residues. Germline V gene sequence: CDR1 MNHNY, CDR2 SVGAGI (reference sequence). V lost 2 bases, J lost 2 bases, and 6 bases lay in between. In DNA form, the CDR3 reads TGTGCCAGCAGTTACAATCAGAACTATGGCTACACCTTC. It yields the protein CASSYNQNYGYTF.

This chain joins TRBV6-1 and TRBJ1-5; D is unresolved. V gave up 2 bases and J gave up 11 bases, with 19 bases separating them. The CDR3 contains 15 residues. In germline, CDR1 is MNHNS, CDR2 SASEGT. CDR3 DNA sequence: TGTGCCAGCAGTGAACTAGTAGGTCTTGTATCGACCCAGCATTTT. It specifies CASSELVGLVSTQHF.

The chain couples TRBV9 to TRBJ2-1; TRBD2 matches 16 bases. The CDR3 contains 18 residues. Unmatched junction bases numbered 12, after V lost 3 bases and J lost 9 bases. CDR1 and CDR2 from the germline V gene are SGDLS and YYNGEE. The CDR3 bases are TGTGCCAGCAGCGCTCTTTCGGGGACTAGCGGGAGGGCCGTTGAGCAGTTCTTC. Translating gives CASSALSGTSGRAVEQFF.

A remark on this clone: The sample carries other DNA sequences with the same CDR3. This CDR3 reads CASSYTDTQYF. The DNA of the CDR3 is TGTGCCAGCAGCTATACAGATACGCAGTATTTT. This sequence joins TRBV7-2 and TRBJ2-3, with no clear D. Germline-derived CDR1 and CDR2 are SGHTA and FQGNSA. Deletions cut 4 bases from V and 3 bases from J, with 2 bases between. The CDR3 loop spans 11 amino acids.

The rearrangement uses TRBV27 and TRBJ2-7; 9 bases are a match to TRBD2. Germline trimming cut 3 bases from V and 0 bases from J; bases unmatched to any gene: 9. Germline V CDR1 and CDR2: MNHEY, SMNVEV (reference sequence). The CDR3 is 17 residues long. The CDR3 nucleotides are TGTGCCAGCAGTTTTCGCGGGAGGGCCGGGAGCTCCTACGAGCAGTACTTC. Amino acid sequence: CASSFRGRAGSSYEQYF.

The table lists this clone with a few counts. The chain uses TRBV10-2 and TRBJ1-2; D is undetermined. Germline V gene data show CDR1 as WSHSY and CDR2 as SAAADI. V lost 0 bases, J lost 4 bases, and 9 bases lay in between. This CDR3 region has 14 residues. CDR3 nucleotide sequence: TGCGCCAGCAGTGAGTCGGGCACCCTCTATGGCTACACCTTC. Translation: CASSESGTLYGYTF.

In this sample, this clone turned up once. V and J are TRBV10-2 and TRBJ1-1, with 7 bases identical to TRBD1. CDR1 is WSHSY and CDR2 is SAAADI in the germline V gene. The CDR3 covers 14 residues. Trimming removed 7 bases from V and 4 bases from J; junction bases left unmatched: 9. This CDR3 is CASKGGQVVTEAFF. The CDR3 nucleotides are TGCGCCAGCAAGGGAGGACAGGTGGTCACTGAAGCTTTCTTT.

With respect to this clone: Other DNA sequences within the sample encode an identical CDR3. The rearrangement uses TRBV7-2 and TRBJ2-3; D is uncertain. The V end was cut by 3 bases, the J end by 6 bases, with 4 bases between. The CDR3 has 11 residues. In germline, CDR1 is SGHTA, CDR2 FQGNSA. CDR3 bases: TGTGCCAGCAGCTTCATGGATACGCAGTATTTT. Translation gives CASSFMDTQYF.

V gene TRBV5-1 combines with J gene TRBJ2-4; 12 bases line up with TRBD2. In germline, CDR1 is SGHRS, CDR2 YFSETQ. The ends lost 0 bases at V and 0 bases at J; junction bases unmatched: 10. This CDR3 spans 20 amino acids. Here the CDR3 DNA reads TGCGCCAGCAGCTTGGCCACTAGCGGGGGGACCGGACTAGCCAAAAACATTCAGTACTTC. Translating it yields CASSLATSGGTGLAKNIQYF.

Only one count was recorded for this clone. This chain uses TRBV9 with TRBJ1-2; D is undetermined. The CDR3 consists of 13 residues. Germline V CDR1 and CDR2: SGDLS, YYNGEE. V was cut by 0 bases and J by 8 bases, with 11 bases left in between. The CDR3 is CASSVEGPGGYTF. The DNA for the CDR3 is TGTGCCAGCAGCGTAGAGGGTCCTGGGGGCTACACCTTC.

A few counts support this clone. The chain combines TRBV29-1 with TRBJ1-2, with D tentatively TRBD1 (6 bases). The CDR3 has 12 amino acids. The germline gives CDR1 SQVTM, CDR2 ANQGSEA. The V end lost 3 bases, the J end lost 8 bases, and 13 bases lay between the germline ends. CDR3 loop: CSVDLQGGGYTF. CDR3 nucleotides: TGCAGCGTTGACCTACAGGGTGGAGGCTACACCTTC.

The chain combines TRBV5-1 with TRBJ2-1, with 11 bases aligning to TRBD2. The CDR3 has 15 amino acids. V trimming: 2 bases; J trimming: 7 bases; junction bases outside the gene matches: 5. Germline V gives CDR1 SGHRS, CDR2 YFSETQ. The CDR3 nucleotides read TGCGCCAGCAGCTTAACTAGCGGGAGAGAGAATGAGCAGTTCTTC. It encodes CASSLTSGRENEQFF. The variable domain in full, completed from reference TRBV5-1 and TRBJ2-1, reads KAGVTQTPRYLIKTRGQQVTLSCSPISGHRSVSWYQQTPGQGLQFLFEYFSETQRNKGNFPGRFSGRQFSNSRSEMNVSTLELGDSALYLCASSLTSGRENEQFFGPGTRLTVL.

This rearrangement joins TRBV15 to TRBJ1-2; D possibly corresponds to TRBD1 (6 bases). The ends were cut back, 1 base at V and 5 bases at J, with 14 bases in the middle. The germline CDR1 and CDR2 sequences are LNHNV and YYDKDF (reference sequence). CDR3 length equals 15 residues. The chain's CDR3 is CATSRGAGTPYGYTF. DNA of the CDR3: TGTGCCACCAGCAGAGGGGCCGGGACACCTTATGGCTACACCTTC.

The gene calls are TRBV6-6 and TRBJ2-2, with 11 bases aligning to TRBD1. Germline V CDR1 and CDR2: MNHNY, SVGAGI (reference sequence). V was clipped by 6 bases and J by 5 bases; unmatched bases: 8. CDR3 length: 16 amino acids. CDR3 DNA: TGTGCCAGCAGCCAGGGACAGGGGGTTGCTACCGGGGAGCTGTTTTTT. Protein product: CASSQGQGVATGELFF.

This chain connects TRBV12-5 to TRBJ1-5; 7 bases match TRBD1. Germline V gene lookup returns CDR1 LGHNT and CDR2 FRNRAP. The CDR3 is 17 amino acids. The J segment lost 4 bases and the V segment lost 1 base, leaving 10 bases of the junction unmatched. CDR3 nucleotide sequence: TGTGCTAGTGGTTTGGGGATACAGGGGAGGTTAAATCAGCCCCAGCATTTT. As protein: CASGLGIQGRLNQPQHF. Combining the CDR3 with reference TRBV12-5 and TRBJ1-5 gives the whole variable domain DARVTQTPRHKVTEMGQEVTMRCQPILGHNTVFWYRQTMMQGLELLAYFRNRAPLDDSGMPKDRFSAEMPDATLATLKIQPSEPRDSAVYFCASGLGIQGRLNQPQHFGDGTRLSIL.

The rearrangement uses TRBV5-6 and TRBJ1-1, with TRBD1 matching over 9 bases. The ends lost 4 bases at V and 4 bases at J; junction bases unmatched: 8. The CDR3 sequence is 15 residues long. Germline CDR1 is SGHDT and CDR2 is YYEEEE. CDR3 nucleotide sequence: TGTGCCAGCAGCCCCCAAGGGACAGGGATCACTGAAGCTTTCTTT. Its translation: CASSPQGTGITEAFF. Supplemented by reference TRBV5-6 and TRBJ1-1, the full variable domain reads DAGVTQSPTHLIKTRGQQVTLRCSPKSGHDTVSWYQQALGQGPQFIFQYYEEEERQRGNFPDRFSGHQFPNYSSELNVNALLLGDSALYLCASSPQGTGITEAFFGQGTRLTVV.